The clone carrying this T cell receptor (beta chain) was counted many times. The antigen remains undetermined. From the 5' RACE reads, TCRdb called clonotypes with MiXCR, one entry per CDR3 protein. Altogether under 250,000 distinct CDR3 sequences are present, about 7.5% being singletons, with the ten largest covering more than 1.5%. The data were obtained in a study of identical twins. Findings of the study overall: One should note that invariant MAIT and iNKT cells could partly confound zero-insertion analyses.

This CDR3 spans 13 amino acids. The germline gives CDR1 SQVTM, CDR2 ANQGSEA. Trimming at V came to 7 bases and at J to 6 bases, leaving 4 bases not matched to a gene. The sample was also linked to a second study, of yellow fever vaccine responses in identical twins.

The source is a woman aged 18-29 years in good health. The chain uses TRBV29-1 and TRBJ2-3, with 13 bases that match TRBD2. Sequences were obtained from memory (CD45RO+) T cells sorted from blood. In DNA, the CDR3 is TGCAGCGCCGGGACTAGCGGGATGGATACGCAGTATTTT. Its translation: CSAGTSGMDTQYF.